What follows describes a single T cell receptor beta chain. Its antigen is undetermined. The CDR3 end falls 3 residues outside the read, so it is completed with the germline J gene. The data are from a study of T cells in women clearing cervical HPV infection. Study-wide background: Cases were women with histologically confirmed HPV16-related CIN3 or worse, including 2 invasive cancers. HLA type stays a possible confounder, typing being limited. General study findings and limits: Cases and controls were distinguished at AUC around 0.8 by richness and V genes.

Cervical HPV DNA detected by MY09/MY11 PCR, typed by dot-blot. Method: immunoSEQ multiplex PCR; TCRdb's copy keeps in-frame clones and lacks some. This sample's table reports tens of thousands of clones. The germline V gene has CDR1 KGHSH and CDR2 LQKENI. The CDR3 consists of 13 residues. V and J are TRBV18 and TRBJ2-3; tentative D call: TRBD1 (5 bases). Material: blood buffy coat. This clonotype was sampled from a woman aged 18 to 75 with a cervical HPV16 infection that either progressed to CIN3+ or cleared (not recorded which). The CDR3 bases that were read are TGTGCCAGCTCACCACCGGGGCAAGAGACG. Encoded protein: CASSPPGQET. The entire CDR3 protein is CASSPPGQETQYF.